Listed here are 29 T cell receptor beta chains from one sample, sequenced in a study of blood T cell repertoires in COVID-19. Produced via immunoSEQ multiplex PCR; TCRdb's table is partial and in-frame only. Among almost 50,000 clones listed, about 92% were seen once. The sample taken for sequencing was peripheral blood. Every receptor here comes from a human donor in a cohort sampled during active COVID-19.

This chain joins TRBV25-1 and TRBJ1-2, with a tentative D call TRBD1 (6 bases). Trimming left V 2 bases short and J 2 bases short, with 12 bases between. Germline CDR1 MGHDK, CDR2 SYGVNS. This CDR3 region has 15 residues. CDR3 loop: CASSETGGRNYGYTF. The CDR3 nucleotides are TGTGCCAGCAGTGAAACGGGGGGCAGGAACTATGGCTACACCTTC.

The chain uses TRBV3-1 (or the pseudogene TRBV3-2) and TRBJ2-7; 8 nucleotides agree with TRBD1. Unmatched junction bases numbered 3, after V lost 4 bases and J lost 4 bases. The germline CDR1 and CDR2 sequences are LGHDT and YNNKEL (reference sequence). The CDR3 is 13 residues long. Here the CDR3 reads CASSRQGAYEQYF. CDR3 in DNA: TGTGCCAGCAGCCGCCAGGGGGCATACGAGCAGTACTTC.

V usage is TRBV24-1 and J usage is TRBJ1-1, with 7 bases aligning to TRBD1. Germline V gives CDR1 KGHDR, CDR2 SFDVKD. The CDR3 has 11 residues. The V segment lost 5 bases and the J segment 11 bases; nucleotides outside the gene matches: 4. CDR3 amino acids: CATSGQGRAFF. In nucleotides, the CDR3 is TGTGCCACCAGTGGACAGGGCAGGGCTTTCTTT.

CDR3 amino acids: CASSKFCRFYEQYF. The CDR3 nucleotides are TGTGCCAGCAGCAAATTTTGCAGATTCTACGAGCAGTACTTC. The chain is built from TRBV21-1 and TRBJ2-7; TRBD1 reflects the table's D call only, with no check against the DNA. TRBV21-1 has pseudogene status. The length of the CDR3 is 14 residues.

The chain carries TRBV11-3 and TRBJ2-3; 8 nucleotides match TRBD1. V dropped 2 bases and J dropped 4; count of bases not matched to a gene: 2. This CDR3 contains 14 residues. Germline-derived CDR1 and CDR2 are SGHNT and YENEEA. In DNA, the CDR3 is TGTGCCAGCAGCTTACAGGGGGCCTCAGATACGCAGTATTTT. Residues: CASSLQGASDTQYF.

The V and J genes are TRBV11-2 and TRBJ2-1; 9 nucleotides match TRBD1. With 5 bases clipped from V and 6 bases from J, the junction kept 5 bases outside the gene matches. The CDR3 is 14 residues long. Germline V lookup: CDR1 SGHAT, CDR2 FQNNGV. The CDR3 here is CASSPGQGRNEQFF. In nucleotides, the CDR3 is TGTGCCAGCAGCCCAGGACAGGGGCGCAATGAGCAGTTCTTC.

The V and J genes are TRBV14 and TRBJ1-4, with 7 positions matching TRBD1. The junction had 5 bases not matched to a gene; V was cut back by 4 bases and J by 3 bases. Germline V gene lookup returns CDR1 SGHDN and CDR2 FVKESK. This CDR3 has 15 residues. The CDR3 loop is CASSLAGTANEKLFF. As DNA, the CDR3 is TGTGCCAGCAGCCTCGCCGGGACAGCTAATGAAAAACTGTTTTTT.

The V and J genes are TRBV6-6 and TRBJ2-7, with TRBD2 as a possible D gene (5 bases). This CDR3 has 13 amino acids. With 2 bases removed from V and 3 bases from J, the gap between germline ends came to 8 bases. Germline values: CDR1 MNHNY, CDR2 SVGAGI (reference sequence). In nucleotides, the CDR3 is TGTGCCAGCAGTTACGGGAGCTACTACGAGCAGTACGTC. Translated, it gives CASSYGSYYEQYV.

The chain links TRBV11-3 to TRBJ1-1; D perhaps matches TRBD1 (5 bases). V was cut by 5 bases and J by 2 bases, with 15 bases left in between. There are 15 residues in the CDR3. Germline values: CDR1 SGHNT, CDR2 YENEEA. In DNA form, the CDR3 reads TGTGCCAGCAGCGAATGGGGGGGACCCAACACTGAAGCTTTCTTT. The encoded protein is CASSEWGGPNTEAFF.

The chain uses TRBV5-5 and TRBJ1-2; tentative D call: TRBD1 (5 bases). Per the germline V gene, CDR1 is SGHKS and CDR2 is YYEKEE (reference sequence). Trimming removed 0 bases from V and 8 bases from J, with 17 bases in between. This CDR3 has 15 amino acids. CDR3 coding DNA: TGTGCCAGCAGCTTGGAGGCGTCAGGGTTTCTAGGCTACACCTTC. Translated, it gives CASSLEASGFLGYTF.

This clone turned up a few times. The gene calls are TRBV28 and TRBJ1-5, with D possibly matching TRBD1 (6 bases). CDR3 length: 14 residues. Germline lookup yields CDR1 MDHEN and CDR2 SYDVKM. V lost 8 bases, J lost 0 bases, and 11 bases lay in between. CDR3 nucleotide sequence: TGTGCCAGCGGGGGCCCCCTTAGCAATCAGCCCCAGCATTTT. It encodes CASGGPLSNQPQHF.

The CDR3 DNA is TGTGCCAGCAGTTACTCCGGGCGTCCAGGGGTATCACCCCTCCACTTT. Residues: CASSYSGRPGVSPLHF. The chain employs TRBV6-5 and TRBJ1-6, with a weak D call TRBD1 (6 bases). V shed 0 bases and J shed 10 bases, with 16 bases lying between them. The germline gives CDR1 MNHEY, CDR2 SVGAGI. This CDR3 is built from 16 residues.

This clone appeared once. The chain links TRBV2 to TRBJ2-2; a possible D gene is TRBD2 (5 bases). Trimming took 4 bases from V and 4 from J, leaving 25 bases between them. This CDR3 contains 19 residues. Germline CDR1 is SNHLY and CDR2 is FYNNEI. CDR3 DNA: TGTGCCAGCAGTGCCCTGCTGTTAACTAGTTACGAGGGCACCGGGGAGCTGTTTTTT. Protein product: CASSALLLTSYEGTGELFF.

V gene TRBV5-4 combines with J gene TRBJ1-4, with 7 bases lining up with TRBD1. CDR3 size: 15 residues. From germline, CDR1 is SGHNT and CDR2 YYREEE (reference sequence). Losses at the gene ends were 4 bases for V and 0 bases for J; bases not matched to a gene: 3. As DNA, the CDR3 is TGTGCCAGCAGCGGGGACAGAGCAACTAATGAAAAACTGTTTTTT. Amino acid sequence: CASSGDRATNEKLFF.

The gene calls are TRBV10-3 and TRBJ2-1; 11 bases agree with TRBD1. The CDR3 has 13 amino acids. Germline CDR1 and CDR2: ENHRY and SYGVKD. Losses at the gene ends were 6 bases for V and 10 bases for J; bases not matched to a gene: 5. CDR3 protein: CAIRDRGPGEQFF. The CDR3 DNA reads as TGTGCCATCAGGGACAGGGGGCCGGGGGAGCAGTTCTTC.

The CDR3 reads CSVRTVTDTQYF. The CDR3 DNA follows: TGCAGCGTTAGGACAGTCACAGATACGCAGTATTTT. The rearrangement joins TRBV29-1 to TRBJ2-3, with a tentative D call TRBD1 (6 bases). This CDR3 spans 12 amino acids. Trimming took off 5 bases at V and 2 bases at J, with 8 bases between the two ends. The germline V gene has CDR1 SQVTM and CDR2 ANQGSEA.

The chain carries TRBV4-1 and TRBJ2-7; the D is unclear. The CDR3 covers 14 residues. Germline V gene data show CDR1 as MGHRA and CDR2 as YSYEKL. V lost 3 bases and J 0 bases, leaving 9 bases between the germline ends. For the CDR3, the DNA is TGCGCCAGCAGCCATTCAGATCTCTCCTACGAGCAGTACTTC. Translated: CASSHSDLSYEQYF.

The chain uses TRBV28 and TRBJ2-7; TRBD2 is a possible D gene (6 bases). This CDR3 is 14 amino acids long. From germline, CDR1 is MDHEN and CDR2 SYDVKM. V was trimmed by 7 bases and J by 5 bases, leaving 18 bases between them. The CDR3 region is CASNWGLGEDEQYF. The CDR3 DNA follows: TGTGCCAGCAACTGGGGTCTGGGGGAGGACGAGCAGTACTTC.

The genes are TRBV7-9 and TRBJ2-1; D remains ambiguous. Between the trimmed V and J ends, which lost 5 bases and 10 bases, there was a span of 15 bases. Germline CDR1 SEHNR, CDR2 FQNEAQ (reference sequence). This CDR3 contains 13 residues. The CDR3, as DNA: TGTGCCAGCAGCACGGAACCTAGGAAAGAGCAGTTCTTC. Residues: CASSTEPRKEQFF.

The CDR3: CATSPAGTGGEQYV. The CDR3 DNA sequence: TGTGCCACCAGCCCAGCAGGGACAGGGGGCGAGCAGTACGTC. The J gene is TRBJ2-7, the V gene TRBV15; TRBD1 agrees at 11 bases. Germline trimming cut 5 bases from V and 6 bases from J; bases unmatched to any gene: 6. Germline V CDR1 and CDR2: LNHNV, YYDKDF (reference sequence). The CDR3 covers 14 residues.

This chain links TRBV19 with TRBJ2-1; 13 bases agree with TRBD2. The CDR3 sequence is 14 residues long. Germline assignment: CDR1 LNHDA and CDR2 SQIVND (reference sequence). Trimming at V came to 3 bases and at J to 13 bases, leaving 6 bases not matched to a gene. CDR3 amino acids: CASSITSGRANQFF. Written as DNA, the CDR3 is TGTGCCAGTAGTATCACTAGCGGGAGGGCCAATCAGTTCTTC.

CDR3: CASSSLDRGDNQPQHF. The CDR3 nucleotides read TGTGCCAGTAGTTCACTGGACAGGGGGGACAATCAGCCCCAGCATTTT. The chain is built from TRBV19 and TRBJ1-5; 10 positions match TRBD1. The CDR3 spans 16 residues. Germline assignment: CDR1 LNHDA and CDR2 SQIVND (reference sequence). J gave up 3 bases and V 5 bases, and 7 bases lay outside the gene matches.

The rearrangement uses TRBV28 and TRBJ2-7; 13 bases map to TRBD2. The germline gives CDR1 MDHEN, CDR2 SYDVKM. Trimming cost V 2 bases and J 4 bases; bases outside gene matches: 14. This CDR3 is 19 amino acids long. This CDR3 reads CASSLVGLAGTGSPYEQYF. CDR3 coding DNA: TGTGCCAGCAGTTTAGTGGGACTAGCGGGAACTGGATCCCCTTACGAGCAGTACTTC.

V gene TRBV5-4 combines with J gene TRBJ2-7; unclear D gene. The CDR3 totals 15 residues. Germline loops: CDR1 SGHNT, CDR2 YYREEE (reference sequence). The V end lost 1 base, the J end lost 0 bases, and 11 bases lay between the germline ends. The CDR3 loop reads CASSLSFVSSYEQYF. The CDR3 nucleotides read TGTGCCAGCAGCTTGTCGTTCGTCAGCTCCTACGAGCAGTACTTC.

The chain links TRBV10-3 to TRBJ1-2, with 10 bases aligning to TRBD1. The CDR3 is 17 residues long. V trimming: 0 bases; J trimming: 3 bases; junction bases outside the gene matches: 7. Germline V gives CDR1 ENHRY, CDR2 SYGVKD. The DNA of the CDR3 is TGTGCCATCAGTGAGTCAGCGGACAGGGGGGATGACTATGGCTACACCTTC. Translated, it gives CAISESADRGDDYGYTF.

The chain has TRBV29-1 and TRBJ1-5, with D hard to call. The CDR3 length is 13 residues. The germline V and J ends were trimmed by 2 bases and 1 base, with 6 bases remaining between them. Germline CDR1 and CDR2: SQVTM and ANQGSEA. The chain's CDR3 is CSVETGSNQPQHF. The CDR3 DNA reads TGCAGCGTTGAAACGGGGAGCAATCAGCCCCAGCATTTT.

V is TRBV29-1 and J is TRBJ1-2; a possible D gene is TRBD1 (5 bases). With 3 bases removed from V and 3 bases from J, the gap between germline ends came to 11 bases. The germline CDR1 and CDR2 sequences are SQVTM and ANQGSEA. This CDR3 comprises 13 residues. The CDR3 is CSVESGMDYGYTF. The CDR3 DNA is TGCAGCGTTGAGTCAGGGATGGACTATGGCTACACCTTC.

This rearrangement joins TRBV30 to TRBJ2-5; D call uncertain. V was clipped by 2 bases and J by 1 base, with 8 bases between them. Germline V gene lookup returns CDR1 GTSNPN and CDR2 SVGIG (reference sequence). The CDR3 covers 13 residues. As DNA, the CDR3 is TGTGCCTGGAGTCGACTCTTCCAAGAGACCCAGTACTTC. Protein product: CAWSRLFQETQYF.

This chain links TRBV15 with TRBJ1-5; weak D call: TRBD1 (5 bases). The germline gives CDR1 LNHNV, CDR2 YYDKDF (reference sequence). Deletions cut 5 bases from V and 3 bases from J, with 14 bases between. The CDR3 consists of 15 residues. The CDR3 region is CATSSTRGLNQPQHF. The DNA for the CDR3 is TGTGCCACCAGCTCTACCCGGGGACTCAATCAGCCCCAGCATTTT.